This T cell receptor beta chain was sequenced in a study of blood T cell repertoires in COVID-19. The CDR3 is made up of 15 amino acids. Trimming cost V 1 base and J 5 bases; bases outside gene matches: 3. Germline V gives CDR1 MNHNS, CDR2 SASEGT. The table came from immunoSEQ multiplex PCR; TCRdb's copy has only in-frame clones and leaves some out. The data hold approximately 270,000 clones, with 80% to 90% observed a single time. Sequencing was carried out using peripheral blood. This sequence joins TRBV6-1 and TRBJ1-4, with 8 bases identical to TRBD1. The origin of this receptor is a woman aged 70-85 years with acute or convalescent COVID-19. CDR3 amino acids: CASSEVAGGNEKLFF. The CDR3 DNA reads TGTGCCAGCAGTGAAGTGGCAGGGGGCAATGAAAAACTGTTTTTT.